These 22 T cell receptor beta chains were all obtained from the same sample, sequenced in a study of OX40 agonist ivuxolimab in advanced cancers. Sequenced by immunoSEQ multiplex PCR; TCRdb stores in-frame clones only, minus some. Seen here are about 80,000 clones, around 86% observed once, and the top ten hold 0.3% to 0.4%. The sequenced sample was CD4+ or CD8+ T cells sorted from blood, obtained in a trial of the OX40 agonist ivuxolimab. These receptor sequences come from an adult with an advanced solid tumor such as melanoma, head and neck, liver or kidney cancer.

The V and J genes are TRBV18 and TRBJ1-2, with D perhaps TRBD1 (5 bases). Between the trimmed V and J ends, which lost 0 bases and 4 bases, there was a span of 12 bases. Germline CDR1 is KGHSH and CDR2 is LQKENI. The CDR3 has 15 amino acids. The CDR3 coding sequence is TGTGCCAGCTCACCACCCGGGGGGATTCTCTATGGCTACACCTTC. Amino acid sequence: CASSPPGGILYGYTF.

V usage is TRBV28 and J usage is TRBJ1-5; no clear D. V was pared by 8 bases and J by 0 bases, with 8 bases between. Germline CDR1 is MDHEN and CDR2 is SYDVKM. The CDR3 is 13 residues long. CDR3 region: CASFSRSNQPQHF. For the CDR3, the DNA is TGTGCCAGCTTTTCTCGTAGCAATCAGCCCCAGCATTTT.

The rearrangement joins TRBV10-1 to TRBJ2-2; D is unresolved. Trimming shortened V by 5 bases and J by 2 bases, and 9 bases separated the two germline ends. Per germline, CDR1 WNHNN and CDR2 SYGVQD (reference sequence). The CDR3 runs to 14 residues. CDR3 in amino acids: CASSLLTNTGELFF. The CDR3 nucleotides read TGCGCCAGCAGTTTACTAACAAACACCGGGGAGCTGTTTTTT.

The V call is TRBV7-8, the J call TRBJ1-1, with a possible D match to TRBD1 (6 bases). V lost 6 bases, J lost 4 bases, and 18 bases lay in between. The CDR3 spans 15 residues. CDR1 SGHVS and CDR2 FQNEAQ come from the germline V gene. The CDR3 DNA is TGTGCCAGCAGGAGTTTAACAGGGTTGGGCACTGAAGCTTTCTTT. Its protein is CASRSLTGLGTEAFF.

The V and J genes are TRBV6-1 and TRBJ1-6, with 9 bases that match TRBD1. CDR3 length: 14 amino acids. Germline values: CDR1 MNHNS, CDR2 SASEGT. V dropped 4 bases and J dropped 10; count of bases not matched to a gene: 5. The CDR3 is CASSVDRGESPLHF. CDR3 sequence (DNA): TGTGCCAGCAGTGTGGACAGGGGAGAATCACCCCTCCACTTT.

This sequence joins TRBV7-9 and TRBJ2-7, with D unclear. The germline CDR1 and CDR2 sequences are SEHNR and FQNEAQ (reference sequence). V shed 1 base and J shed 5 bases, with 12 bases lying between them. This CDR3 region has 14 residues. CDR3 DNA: TGTGCCAGCAGCTTAGTCGATACCCTGAACGAGCAGTACTTC. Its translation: CASSLVDTLNEQYF. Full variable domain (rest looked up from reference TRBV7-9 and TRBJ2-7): DTGVSQNPRHKITKRGQNVTFRCDPISEHNRLYWYRQTLGQGPEFLTYFQNEAQLEKSRLLSDRFSAERPKGSFSTLEIQRTEQGDSAMYLCASSLVDTLNEQYFGPGTRLTVT.

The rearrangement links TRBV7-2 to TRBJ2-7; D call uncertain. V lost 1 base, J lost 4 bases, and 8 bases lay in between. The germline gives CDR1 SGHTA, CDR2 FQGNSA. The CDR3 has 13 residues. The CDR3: CASSLGRLYEQYF. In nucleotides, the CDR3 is TGTGCCAGCAGCTTAGGACGGCTTTACGAGCAGTACTTC.

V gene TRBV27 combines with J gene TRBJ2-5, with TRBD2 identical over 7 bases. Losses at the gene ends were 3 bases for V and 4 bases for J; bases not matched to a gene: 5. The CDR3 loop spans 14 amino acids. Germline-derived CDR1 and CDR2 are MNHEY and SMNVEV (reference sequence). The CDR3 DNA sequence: TGTGCCAGCAGTTTGGCGGGAGTAGGAGAGACCCAGTACTTC. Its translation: CASSLAGVGETQYF.

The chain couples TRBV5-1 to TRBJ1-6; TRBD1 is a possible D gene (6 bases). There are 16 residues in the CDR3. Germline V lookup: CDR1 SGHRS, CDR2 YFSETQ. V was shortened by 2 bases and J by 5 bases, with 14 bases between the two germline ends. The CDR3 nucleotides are TGCGCCAGCAGCTTAACGGGGGGCGGGAATAATTCACCCCTCCACTTT. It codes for CASSLTGGGNNSPLHF.

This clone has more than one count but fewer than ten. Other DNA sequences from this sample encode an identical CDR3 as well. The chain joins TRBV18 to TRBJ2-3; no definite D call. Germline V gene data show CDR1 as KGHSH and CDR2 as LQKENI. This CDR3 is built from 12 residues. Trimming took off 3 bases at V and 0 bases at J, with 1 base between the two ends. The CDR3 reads CASSPSTDTQYF. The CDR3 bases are TGTGCCAGCTCACCGAGCACAGATACGCAGTATTTT.

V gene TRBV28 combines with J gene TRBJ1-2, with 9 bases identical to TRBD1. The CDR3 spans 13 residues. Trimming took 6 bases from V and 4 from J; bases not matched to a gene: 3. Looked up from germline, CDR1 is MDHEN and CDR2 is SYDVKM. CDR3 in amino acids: CASRTGGSYGYTF. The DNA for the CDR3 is TGTGCCAGCAGGACAGGGGGAAGCTATGGCTACACCTTC.

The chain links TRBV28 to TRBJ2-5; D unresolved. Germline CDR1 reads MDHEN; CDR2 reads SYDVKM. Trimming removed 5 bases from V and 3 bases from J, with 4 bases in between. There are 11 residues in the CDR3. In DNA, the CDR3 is TGTGCCAGCAGTATCGAAGAGACCCAGTACTTC. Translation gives CASSIEETQYF.

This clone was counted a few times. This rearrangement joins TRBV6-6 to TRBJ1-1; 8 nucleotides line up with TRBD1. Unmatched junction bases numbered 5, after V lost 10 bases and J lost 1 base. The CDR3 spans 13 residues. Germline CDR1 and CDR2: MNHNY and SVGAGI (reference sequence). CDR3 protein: CATKDRENTEAFF. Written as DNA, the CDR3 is TGTGCCACGAAGGACAGGGAGAACACTGAAGCTTTCTTT.

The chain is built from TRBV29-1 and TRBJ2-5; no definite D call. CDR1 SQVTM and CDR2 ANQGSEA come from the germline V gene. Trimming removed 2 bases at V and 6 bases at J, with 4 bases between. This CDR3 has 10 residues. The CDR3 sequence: CSVESQTQYF. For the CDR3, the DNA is TGCAGCGTTGAAAGTCAGACCCAGTACTTC.

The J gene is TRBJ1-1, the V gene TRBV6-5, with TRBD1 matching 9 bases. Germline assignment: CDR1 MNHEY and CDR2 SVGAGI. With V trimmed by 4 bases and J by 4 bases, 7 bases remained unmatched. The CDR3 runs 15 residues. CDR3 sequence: CASSFNRGLGTEAFF. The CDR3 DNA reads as TGTGCCAGCAGTTTCAACAGGGGGCTGGGCACTGAAGCTTTCTTT.

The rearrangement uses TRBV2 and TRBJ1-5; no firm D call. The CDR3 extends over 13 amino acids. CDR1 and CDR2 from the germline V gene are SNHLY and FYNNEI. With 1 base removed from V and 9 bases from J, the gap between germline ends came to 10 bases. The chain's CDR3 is CASSEEGAAPQHF. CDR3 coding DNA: TGTGCCAGCAGTGAAGAGGGAGCCGCGCCCCAGCATTTT.

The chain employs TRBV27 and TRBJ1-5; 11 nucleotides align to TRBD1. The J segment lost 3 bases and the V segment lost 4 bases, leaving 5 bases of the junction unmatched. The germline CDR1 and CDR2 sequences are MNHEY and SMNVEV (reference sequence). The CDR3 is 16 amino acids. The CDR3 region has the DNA TGTGCCAGCAGTTCTTGGACAGGGGGCATCAATCAGCCCCAGCATTTT. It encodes CASSSWTGGINQPQHF.

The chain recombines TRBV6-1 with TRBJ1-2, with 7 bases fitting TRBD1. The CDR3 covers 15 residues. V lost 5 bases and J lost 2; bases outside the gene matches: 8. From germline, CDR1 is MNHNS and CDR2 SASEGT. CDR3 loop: CASSSRQGGNYGYTF. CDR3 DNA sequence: TGTGCCAGCAGTAGCCGACAGGGAGGGAACTATGGCTACACCTTC.

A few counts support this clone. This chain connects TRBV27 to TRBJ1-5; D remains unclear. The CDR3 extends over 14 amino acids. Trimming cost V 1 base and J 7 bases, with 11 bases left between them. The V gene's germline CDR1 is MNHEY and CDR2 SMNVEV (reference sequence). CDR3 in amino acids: CASSLLMGAQPQHF. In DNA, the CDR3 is TGTGCCAGCAGTTTATTGATGGGAGCGCAGCCCCAGCATTTT.

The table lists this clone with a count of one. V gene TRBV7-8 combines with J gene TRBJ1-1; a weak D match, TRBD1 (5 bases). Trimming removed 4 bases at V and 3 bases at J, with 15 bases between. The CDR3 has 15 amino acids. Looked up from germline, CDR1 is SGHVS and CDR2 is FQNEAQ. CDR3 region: CASSSTQGFHTEAFF. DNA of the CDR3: TGTGCCAGCAGCTCGACCCAGGGATTTCACACTGAAGCTTTCTTT.

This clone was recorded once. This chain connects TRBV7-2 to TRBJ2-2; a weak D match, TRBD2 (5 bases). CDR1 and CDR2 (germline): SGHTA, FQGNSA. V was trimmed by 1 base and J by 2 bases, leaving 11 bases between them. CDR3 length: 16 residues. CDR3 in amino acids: CASSLVASFNTGELFF. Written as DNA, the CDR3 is TGTGCCAGCAGCTTAGTCGCTAGCTTTAACACCGGGGAGCTGTTTTTT.

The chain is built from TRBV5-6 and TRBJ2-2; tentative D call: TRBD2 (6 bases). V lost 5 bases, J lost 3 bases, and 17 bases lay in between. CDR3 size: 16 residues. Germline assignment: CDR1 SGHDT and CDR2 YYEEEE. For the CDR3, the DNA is TGTGCCAGCAGTCGACGGACTACTCGACACACCGGGGAGCTGTTTTTT. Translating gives CASSRRTTRHTGELFF.